This T cell receptor (beta chain) was found in a study of tumor and adjacent non-tumor tissue in lung cancer. At the level of the study: The patients, some ten men and a handful of women, were about 31 to 80 with stage I to III disease. On average, productive TCRbeta reads reached about 4.17 million per sample. Study-level points and caveats: Top 100 clones took a larger repertoire share in normal lung.

A word on this clonotype: The antigen is not known. Mismatch with germline at one junction end may stem from a read error.

There are 12 residues in the CDR3. In germline, CDR1 is SQVTM, CDR2 ANQGSEA. A modified ARM-PCR protocol with three rounds of nested PCR amplified TCRbeta. Via MiXCR, TCRdb re-called the multiplex PCR reads, giving one row per CDR3 protein. The sample holds more than 85,000 distinct CDR3 sequences, about 63% seen once. RNA was extracted from bulk tissue without any cell sorting. The normal lung tissue was taken more than 3 cm from the tumor edge. Source material: distant non-tumor lung tissue. The chain links TRBV29-1 to TRBJ1-2; D is uncertain. This clonotype was obtained from a man aged 55 to 69 with non-small cell lung cancer. CDR3 in amino acids: CSIDGLANGYTF. As DNA, the CDR3 is TGCAGCATTGACGGGCTTGCTAATGGCTACACCTTC.